The 17 T cell receptor beta chains below all came from one sample that was sequenced in a study of blood T cell repertoires in COVID-19. Here immunoSEQ multiplex PCR was the method, and the copy in TCRdb shows in-frame clones only, minus some. Altogether about 280,000 clones are present, roughly four fifths being singletons, with the ten largest covering more than 8%. The sample consisted of peripheral blood. The receptors were sampled from a woman between 50 and 59 years old who had recovered from COVID-19.

The V gene is TRBV27, the J gene TRBJ1-6; 9 nucleotides line up with TRBD1. CDR3 size: 19 residues. Germline V CDR1 and CDR2: MNHEY, SMNVEV (reference sequence). The V and J ends lost 2 bases and 9 bases, in that order; junction bases with no gene match: 17. The CDR3 DNA reads TGTGCCAGCAGTTTAGCCTCTGCCCTGGGACAGGGAGGAAGTTCACCCCTCCACTTT. Translated: CASSLASALGQGGSSPLHF.

The rearrangement links TRBV6-4 to TRBJ2-3; TRBD2 aligns across 12 bases. The CDR3 loop spans 17 amino acids. Germline V gene lookup returns CDR1 MRHNA and CDR2 SNTAGT. Here the CDR3 DNA reads TGTCCGGGGGCGGGGCTAGCGGGAGGGGCCCGTACAGATACGCAGTATTTT. It specifies CPGAGLAGGARTDTQYF.

This rearrangement joins TRBV5-4 to TRBJ1-2, with D possibly matching TRBD1 (6 bases). Germline V CDR1 and CDR2: SGHNT, YYREEE (reference sequence). The germline V and J ends were trimmed by 0 bases and 8 bases, with 8 bases remaining between them. CDR3 length equals 12 residues. Written as DNA, the CDR3 is TGTGCCAGCAGCTTGGCGGGACAAGGCTACACCTTC. Amino acid sequence: CASSLAGQGYTF.

This chain connects TRBV30 to TRBJ1-2, with D hard to call. V gave up 7 bases and J gave up 2 bases, with 8 bases separating them. Germline CDR1 reads GTSNPN; CDR2 reads SVGIG (reference sequence). CDR3 length: 11 amino acids. CDR3 loop: CASSNNYGYTF. The CDR3 region has the DNA TGTGCCTCTAGTAACAACTATGGCTACACCTTC.

The J gene is TRBJ2-5, the V gene TRBV24-1; D gene unclear. Germline loops: CDR1 KGHDR, CDR2 SFDVKD. The CDR3 is 13 residues long. Trimming pared 7 bases from V and 1 base from J, leaving 9 bases between. The CDR3 loop reads CATSSRTQETQYF. The CDR3 DNA sequence: TGTGCCACCAGCTCGCGAACCCAAGAGACCCAGTACTTC.

The chain combines TRBV12-5 with TRBJ2-1; 8 positions match TRBD2. CDR1 and CDR2 (germline): LGHNT, FRNRAP. The CDR3 has 15 amino acids. The V gene end was trimmed by 7 bases and the J gene end by 7 bases; junction bases not matched to a gene: 12. This CDR3 is CASARGGSAANEQFF. The CDR3 nucleotides are TGTGCTAGTGCCCGGGGGGGATCGGCGGCGAATGAGCAGTTCTTC.

The V and J genes are TRBV7-8 and TRBJ2-7; D unresolved. Deletions cut 5 bases from V and 0 bases from J, with 11 bases between. The CDR3 loop spans 14 amino acids. The germline CDR1 and CDR2 sequences are SGHVS and FQNEAQ. DNA for the CDR3: TGTGCCAGCAGCCCCCGACGAGGCTCCTACGAGCAGTACTTC. Its protein is CASSPRRGSYEQYF.

In regard to this clone: The sample holds other DNA sequences that translate to the same CDR3. J is TRBJ1-5 and V is TRBV28; possibly TRBD1 for D (5 bases). The V end was cut by 6 bases, the J end by 1 base, with 10 bases between. Germline V gene data show CDR1 as MDHEN and CDR2 as SYDVKM. The length of the CDR3 is 14 residues. As DNA, the CDR3 is TGTGCCAGCAGACCCGGGGGGAGCAATCAGCCCCAGCATTTT. Its translation is CASRPGGSNQPQHF.

The V gene is TRBV6-5, the J gene TRBJ2-1; no firm D call. The V gene lost 11 bases and the J gene lost 7 bases, with 12 bases spanning the gap. CDR1 and CDR2 from the germline V gene are MNHEY and SVGAGI. The CDR3 has 11 residues. CDR3 in DNA: TGTGCCGCACGTAGCCTGAATGAGCAGTTCTTC. Translation: CAARSLNEQFF.

The V and J genes are TRBV6-5 and TRBJ1-1; TRBD1 is a possible D gene (6 bases). V shed 10 bases and J shed 1 base, with 19 bases lying between them. This CDR3 contains 15 residues. Germline CDR1 MNHEY, CDR2 SVGAGI. In DNA form, the CDR3 reads TGTGCCACGCACAGGGACCCTCTTGGGAACACTGAAGCTTTCTTT. Translated: CATHRDPLGNTEAFF.

This chain uses TRBV3-1 (or the pseudogene TRBV3-2) with TRBJ2-3; 10 bases align to TRBD2. This CDR3 is built from 16 residues. CDR1 is LGHDT, CDR2 YNNKEL, per germline (reference sequence). V lost 1 base to trimming and J lost 5 bases; unmatched junction nucleotides: 6. This CDR3 reads CASSQASGGVRDTQYF. In nucleotides, the CDR3 is TGTGCCAGCAGCCAAGCCAGCGGGGGGGTAAGAGATACGCAGTATTTT.

The chain couples TRBV19 to TRBJ1-3; D unclear. The CDR3 has 15 amino acids. Trimming shortened V by 7 bases and J by 0 bases, and 13 bases separated the two germline ends. CDR1 and CDR2 from the germline V gene are LNHDA and SQIVND (reference sequence). CDR3 in DNA: TGTGCCAGTACCCAGCCACTAGTCTCTGGAAACACCATATATTTT. This codes for CASTQPLVSGNTIYF.

The J gene is TRBJ2-3, the V gene TRBV6-5; D remains ambiguous. Germline CDR1 MNHEY, CDR2 SVGAGI. The CDR3 has 15 amino acids. V was pared by 6 bases and J by 0 bases, with 13 bases between. The DNA of the CDR3 is TGTGCCAGCAGGACGACTGCGACTAGCACAGATACGCAGTATTTT. Its protein product is CASRTTATSTDTQYF.

This clone was observed a single time. The rearrangement joins TRBV14 to TRBJ2-1; 9 positions agree with TRBD1. V shed 0 bases, J shed 5 bases, and the junction held 5 bases outside the gene matches. CDR3 length: 16 residues. The germline CDR1 and CDR2 sequences are SGHDN and FVKESK. In DNA form, the CDR3 reads TGTGCCAGCAGCCAAGATGTGGGACAGGGTAACAATGAGCAGTTCTTC. Its protein is CASSQDVGQGNNEQFF.

The CDR3 sequence: CASSSPVTYEQYF. The CDR3 DNA follows: TGTGCCAGTAGTAGCCCAGTTACCTACGAGCAGTACTTC. The chain uses TRBV19 and TRBJ2-7; D unclear. This CDR3 comprises 13 residues. Germline V gives CDR1 LNHDA, CDR2 SQIVND (reference sequence). With 4 bases removed from V and 2 bases from J, the gap between germline ends came to 9 bases.

This chain links TRBV6-5 with TRBJ1-1; D is possibly TRBD1 (6 bases). This CDR3 is built from 14 residues. V was trimmed by 2 bases and J by 0 bases, leaving 7 bases between them. Per germline, CDR1 MNHEY and CDR2 SVGAGI. CDR3 region: CASSYGQMNTEAFF. The DNA for the CDR3 is TGTGCCAGCAGTTACGGACAGATGAACACTGAAGCTTTCTTT.

The V call is TRBV28, the J call TRBJ1-2; D ambiguous. This CDR3 is built from 12 residues. V was shortened by 3 bases and J by 4 bases, with 6 bases between the two germline ends. Germline CDR1 and CDR2: MDHEN and SYDVKM. The CDR3: CASSLSIYGYTF. The CDR3 DNA reads as TGTGCCAGCAGTTTGTCCATCTATGGCTACACCTTC.